The 4 T cell receptor beta chains below were found in one sample sequenced in a study of prognosis after radiotherapy for stage I lung cancer. Template was genomic DNA; TCR beta CDR3 amplified in two multiplex PCR rounds. For every TRBV and TRBJ gene, a specific primer was used in first-round PCR. TCRdb re-called the multiplex PCR reads through MiXCR, storing one row per CDR3 protein. The data hold fewer than 20,000 distinct CDR3 sequences, with roughly 45% observed a single time. The sequencing here drew on PBMCs, taken before or after stereotactic body radiation therapy (not recorded which). The receptors here all came from a donor at least 50 years old with non-small cell lung cancer.

This clonotype qualifies as medium-sized. The chain uses TRBV6-1 and TRBJ2-7, with D possibly TRBD1 on 6 matching bases. CDR3 size: 12 residues. Germline V gene data show CDR1 as MNHNS and CDR2 as SASEGT. With 8 bases removed from V and 4 bases from J, the gap between germline ends came to 12 bases. CDR3 in DNA: TGTGCCAGCGGAGGACAGATTTACGAGCAGTACTTC. Protein product: CASGGQIYEQYF.

The rearrangement links TRBV12-3 or TRBV12-4 to TRBJ2-7; TRBD1 aligns across 8 bases. Trimming took 5 bases from V and 6 from J; bases not matched to a gene: 3. The CDR3 length is 12 residues. The DNA for the CDR3 is TGTGCCAGCAGTCGAACAGGGGGCGAGCAGTACTTC. Residues: CASSRTGGEQYF.

Comment on this clonotype: At one boundary the junction diverges from the germline segment, which might be a read error. This chain links TRBV6-2 or TRBV6-3 with TRBJ1-6; TRBD1 matches 8 bases. Germline V gives CDR1 MNHEY, CDR2 SVGEGT. The CDR3 is 15 residues long. CDR3 nucleotide sequence: TGTGCCAGCATTGCGAGTCAGGGGGCGGGAGTGCCCCCCCACTTT. It specifies CASIASQGAGVPPHF.

This clonotype was detected only a few times. The likely explanation is a read error, given a far larger clone one base away. The chain couples TRBV6-5 to TRBJ2-1; D is possibly TRBD2 (7 bases). CDR3 length: 14 residues. Germline CDR1 MNHEY, CDR2 SVGAGI. Trimming shortened V by 6 bases and J by 7 bases, and 16 bases separated the two germline ends. As DNA, the CDR3 is TGTGCCAGCAGATCAAGGGGGGGGCATAATGAGCAGTTCTTC. It encodes CASRSRGGHNEQFF.